The rows below give T cell receptor beta chains drawn from one sample of a study of beta chain features in type 1 diabetes. Assay: immunoSEQ multiplex PCR; the TCRdb copy retains only in-frame clones and omits some. The sample contains about 360,000 clones, 10% to 15% of which appear only once. Sequences were obtained from naive CD4+ T cells from blood. Receptors were obtained from a man aged 18 to 29 in good health. The CDR3 runs from the conserved cysteine through the conserved F or W. D genes are given only for firm matches. Expanded clones are given a class, and other clones once, few, many or no size at all.

V gene: TRBV29-1; J gene: TRBJ2-1; D gene: TRBD2; clone size: .; CDR3 DNA: TGCAGCGTTGAAGGCCGGGAGGGCCGGGGGCAGTTCTTC; CDR3 protein: CSVEGREGRGQFF
V gene: TRBV5-1; J gene: TRBJ2-5; D gene: .; clone size: few; CDR3 DNA: TGCGCCAGCAGCCAGGGACATTCGGAGACCCAGTACTTC; CDR3 protein: CASSQGHSETQYF
V gene: TRBV19; J gene: TRBJ2-3; D gene: .; clone size: few; CDR3 DNA: TGTGCCAGTAGTCCGTCCAAGGAGACGCAGTATTTT; CDR3 protein: CASSPSKETQYF
V gene: TRBV7-2; J gene: TRBJ2-6; D gene: .; clone size: few; CDR3 DNA: TGTGCCAGCAGCCCTACAGGGTCTCCTGGGGCCAACGTCCTGACTTTC; CDR3 protein: CASSPTGSPGANVLTF
V gene: TRBV28; J gene: TRBJ2-1; D gene: .; clone size: .; CDR3 DNA: TGTGCCAGCAGTTTAGACAGCTACAATGAGCAGTTCTTC; CDR3 protein: CASSLDSYNEQFF
V gene: TRBV4-1; J gene: TRBJ2-4; D gene: .; clone size: few; CDR3 DNA: TGCGCCAGCAGCCAAGTTCTGAGCTCCCCCAACATTCAGTACTTC; CDR3 protein: CASSQVLSSPNIQYF
V gene: TRBV7-9; J gene: TRBJ2-3; D gene: TRBD2; clone size: .; CDR3 DNA: TGTGCCAGCAGCCACACACTAGCGGGAGTAGCTGATACGCAGTATTTT; CDR3 protein: CASSHTLAGVADTQYF
V gene: TRBV28; J gene: TRBJ2-3; D gene: TRBD1; clone size: .; CDR3 DNA: TGTGCCAGCAGTTTATTAGGACAGGGCTTAAGCACAGATACGCAGTATTTT; CDR3 protein: CASSLLGQGLSTDTQYF
V gene: TRBV7-2; J gene: TRBJ1-1; D gene: .; clone size: .; CDR3 DNA: TGTGCCAGCAGCTTAGAGACCCGGGGGGAAGCTTTCTTT; CDR3 protein: CASSLETRGEAFF
V gene: TRBV9; J gene: TRBJ2-1; D gene: .; clone size: few; CDR3 DNA: TGTGCCAGCAGCGTGGCGGGTCGCGACAATGAGCAGTTCTTC; CDR3 protein: CASSVAGRDNEQFF
V gene: TRBV28; J gene: TRBJ2-3; D gene: .; clone size: .; CDR3 DNA: TGTGCCAGCAGTTCAAGGTTATTAGCGCCAGATACGCAGTATTTT; CDR3 protein: CASSSRLLAPDTQYF
V gene: TRBV28; J gene: TRBJ2-1; D gene: .; clone size: .; CDR3 DNA: TGTGCCAGCAGCGTAGGGACACCCTACAATGAGCAGTTCTTC; CDR3 protein: CASSVGTPYNEQFF
V gene: TRBV15; J gene: TRBJ2-7; D gene: TRBD1; clone size: .; CDR3 DNA: TGTGCCACCAGCAGACCCGGGACAGCAACCCTCTCCTACGAGCAGTACTTC; CDR3 protein: CATSRPGTATLSYEQYF
V gene: TRBV6-5; J gene: TRBJ2-5; D gene: .; clone size: few; CDR3 DNA: TGTGCCAGCAGTTACTCCCTTAGGGGCTCGGAGACCCAGTACTTC; CDR3 protein: CASSYSLRGSETQYF
V gene: TRBV27; J gene: TRBJ2-4; D gene: TRBD2; clone size: .; CDR3 DNA: TGTGCCAGCAGTTTGGGTGTTCGGGAGGGAAACATTCAGTACTTC; CDR3 protein: CASSLGVREGNIQYF
V gene: TRBV30; J gene: TRBJ2-1; D gene: TRBD2; clone size: few; CDR3 DNA: TGTGCCTGGAGTGGACTAGCGGGTGTGGATGAGCAGTTCTTC; CDR3 protein: CAWSGLAGVDEQFF
V gene: TRBV6-1; J gene: TRBJ1-5; D gene: TRBD1; clone size: .; CDR3 DNA: TGTGCCAGCAGTGAAAGTCTCACAGGGGTTAGCAATCAGCCCCAGCATTTT; CDR3 protein: CASSESLTGVSNQPQHF
V gene: TRBV5-6; J gene: TRBJ2-1; D gene: TRBD2; clone size: few; CDR3 DNA: TGTGCCAGCAGCTACTCCCTGAGACTAGCGGGAGGAAATGAGCAGTTCTTC; CDR3 protein: CASSYSLRLAGGNEQFF
V gene: TRBV30; J gene: TRBJ2-3; D gene: .; clone size: .; CDR3 DNA: TGTGCCTGGAGTGAGGGGACTAGCACAGATACGCAGTATTTT; CDR3 protein: CAWSEGTSTDTQYF
V gene: TRBV6-6; J gene: TRBJ2-3; D gene: TRBD1; clone size: few; CDR3 DNA: TGTGCCAGCAGTCCTCGGGACAGGGGTGGCACAGATACGCAGTATTTT; CDR3 protein: CASSPRDRGGTDTQYF
V gene: TRBV4-2; J gene: TRBJ2-3; D gene: .; clone size: few; CDR3 DNA: TGTGCCAGCAGCCAGTACACAGGGAGCACAGATACGCAGTATTTT; CDR3 protein: CASSQYTGSTDTQYF
V gene: TRBV6-1; J gene: TRBJ2-7; D gene: TRBD1; clone size: few; CDR3 DNA: TGTGCCAGCAGTGAAGACACAAACGGGGACAGATCCTACGAGCAGTACTTC; CDR3 protein: CASSEDTNGDRSYEQYF
V gene: TRBV19; J gene: TRBJ2-7; D gene: TRBD1; clone size: few; CDR3 DNA: TGTGCCAGTAGTGGCCAGGGGGAAGGCTACGAGCAGTACTTC; CDR3 protein: CASSGQGEGYEQYF
V gene: TRBV9; J gene: TRBJ1-1; D gene: .; clone size: .; CDR3 DNA: TGTGCCAGCAGCCCTCGGGGGGCAGGCATGAACACTGAAGCTTTCTTT; CDR3 protein: CASSPRGAGMNTEAFF
V gene: TRBV9; J gene: TRBJ1-4; D gene: .; clone size: few; CDR3 DNA: TGTGCCAGCAGCCCCCGCGGGGGTGGGGAAAAACTGTTTTTT; CDR3 protein: CASSPRGGGEKLFF
V gene: TRBV7-2; J gene: TRBJ1-2; D gene: TRBD1; clone size: .; CDR3 DNA: TGTGCCAGCAGCTACCCCCGGGACAGGGCTTATGGCTACACCTTC; CDR3 protein: CASSYPRDRAYGYTF
V gene: TRBV4-3; J gene: TRBJ2-3; D gene: .; clone size: .; CDR3 DNA: TGCGCCAGCAGCCGGTGGAGGGGGGGCGGAAACACAGATACGCAGTATTTT; CDR3 protein: CASSRWRGGGNTDTQYF
V gene: TRBV5-1; J gene: TRBJ1-1; D gene: .; clone size: .; CDR3 DNA: TGCGCCAGCAGGGCAGGGAACACTGAAGCTTTCTTT; CDR3 protein: CASRAGNTEAFF
V gene: TRBV29-1; J gene: TRBJ2-5; D gene: .; clone size: many; CDR3 DNA: TGCAGCGTCGAACCGGGGATTTGGCGAGAGACCCAGTACTTC; CDR3 protein: CSVEPGIWRETQYF
V gene: TRBV18; J gene: TRBJ2-7; D gene: .; clone size: few; CDR3 DNA: TGTGCCAGCTCAGCCCGGGCTTCTGCCGGAGGTTACGAGCAGTACTTC; CDR3 protein: CASSARASAGGYEQYF
V gene: TRBV18; J gene: TRBJ2-7; D gene: .; clone size: few; CDR3 DNA: TGTGCCAGCTCTCGGGGTCTCAGAGGCGAGCAGTACTTC; CDR3 protein: CASSRGLRGEQYF
V gene: TRBV4-3; J gene: TRBJ2-3; D gene: .; clone size: .; CDR3 DNA: TGCGCCAGCAGCCTAACGGGGAGTTCTAGACTCGATACGCAGTATTTT; CDR3 protein: CASSLTGSSRLDTQYF
V gene: TRBV9; J gene: TRBJ2-2; D gene: TRBD1; clone size: few; CDR3 DNA: TGTGCCAGCAGCCTCCTCGGGCAGGGGGCTTACACCGGGGAGCTGTTTTTT; CDR3 protein: CASSLLGQGAYTGELFF
V gene: TRBV7-2; J gene: TRBJ2-5; D gene: TRBD1; clone size: few; CDR3 DNA: TGTGCCAGCAGCCTACAAACAGGGGGCGGCGGTGAGACCCAGTACTTC; CDR3 protein: CASSLQTGGGGETQYF
V gene: TRBV10-3; J gene: TRBJ2-7; D gene: .; clone size: .; CDR3 DNA: TGTGCCATCAGTGAGTCGCGTGGAGACGAGCAGTACTTC; CDR3 protein: CAISESRGDEQYF
V gene: TRBV14; J gene: TRBJ2-2; D gene: .; clone size: .; CDR3 DNA: TGTGCCAGTCGCGTTCGGGCCGGGGAGCTGTTTTTT; CDR3 protein: CASRVRAGELFF
V gene: TRBV4-3; J gene: TRBJ2-1; D gene: TRBD1; clone size: few; CDR3 DNA: TGCGCCAGCAGCCATTCCCCGACAGGGGGCTACGACAATGAGCAGTTCTTC; CDR3 protein: CASSHSPTGGYDNEQFF
V gene: TRBV15; J gene: TRBJ1-5; D gene: .; clone size: few; CDR3 DNA: TGTGCCACCAGCCGTAGGGGGGGACGGGGTAGCAATCAGCCCCAGCATTTT; CDR3 protein: CATSRRGGRGSNQPQHF
V gene: TRBV6-5; J gene: TRBJ2-7; D gene: TRBD1; clone size: .; CDR3 DNA: TGTGCCAGCACTGGATTCCGGGACAGGGGAGGCGAGCAGTACTTC; CDR3 protein: CASTGFRDRGGEQYF
V gene: TRBV30; J gene: TRBJ1-5; D gene: TRBD1; clone size: few; CDR3 DNA: TGTGCCTGGAGGGGAACAGGGGCTCAGCCCCAGCATTTT; CDR3 protein: CAWRGTGAQPQHF
V gene: TRBV30; J gene: TRBJ1-3; D gene: TRBD1; clone size: .; CDR3 DNA: TGTGCCTGGAGTGCGACAGGGGTAGGCCAAAACACCATATATTTT; CDR3 protein: CAWSATGVGQNTIYF
V gene: TRBV18; J gene: TRBJ1-2; D gene: TRBD1; clone size: .; CDR3 DNA: TGTGCCAGCTCACCCACGCAACAGGGGGAGTGGGGCTACACCTTC; CDR3 protein: CASSPTQQGEWGYTF
V gene: TRBV29-1; J gene: TRBJ2-7; D gene: .; clone size: many; CDR3 DNA: TGCAGCGTTGGGGGAGCCTCCTACGAGCAGTACTTC; CDR3 protein: CSVGGASYEQYF
V gene: TRBV28; J gene: TRBJ1-5; D gene: .; clone size: once; CDR3 DNA: TGTGCCAGCAGTCGCAGGGGCCTATATAGCAATCAGCCCCAGCATTTT; CDR3 protein: CASSRRGLYSNQPQHF
V gene: TRBV29-1; J gene: TRBJ2-1; D gene: TRBD2; clone size: few; CDR3 DNA: TGCAGCGTTGAAACGGGAGGAGAGCAGTTCTTC; CDR3 protein: CSVETGGEQFF
V gene: TRBV11-3; J gene: TRBJ2-5; D gene: .; clone size: .; CDR3 DNA: TGTGCCAGCAGCTTAGATTATGGGGGGTCCCAGTACTTC; CDR3 protein: CASSLDYGGSQYF
V gene: TRBV19; J gene: TRBJ2-7; D gene: TRBD1; clone size: .; CDR3 DNA: TGTGCCAGTAGGTCTTGGGACAGAAGCTCCTACGAGCAGTACTTC; CDR3 protein: CASRSWDRSSYEQYF
V gene: TRBV9; J gene: TRBJ2-3; D gene: TRBD1; clone size: .; CDR3 DNA: TGTGCCAGCAGCAGTCGGGGGACAGGGGAGGGCACAGATACGCAGTATTTT; CDR3 protein: CASSSRGTGEGTDTQYF
V gene: TRBV19; J gene: TRBJ2-1; D gene: TRBD2; clone size: few; CDR3 DNA: TGTGCCAGTAGTTCCCGGACTAGCGGGGTGCTGGATGAGCAGTTCTTC; CDR3 protein: CASSSRTSGVLDEQFF
V gene: TRBV27; J gene: TRBJ2-2; D gene: .; clone size: .; CDR3 DNA: TGTGCCAGCAGTTCTATAAATGCGGGCACCGGGGAGCTGTTTTTT; CDR3 protein: CASSSINAGTGELFF
V gene: TRBV4-3; J gene: TRBJ1-6; D gene: .; clone size: few; CDR3 DNA: TGCGCCAGCAGCCAAGAGCGCTATGGACAAGGGGATTCACCCCTCCACTTT; CDR3 protein: CASSQERYGQGDSPLHF
V gene: TRBV9; J gene: TRBJ2-2; D gene: .; clone size: .; CDR3 DNA: TGTGCCAGCAGCGTAGCTCAAGTAGCTAGCGATAGGGACACCGGGGAGCTGTTTTTT; CDR3 protein: CASSVAQVASDRDTGELFF
V gene: TRBV6-1; J gene: TRBJ2-7; D gene: TRBD1; clone size: .; CDR3 DNA: TGTGCCAGCAGCAACAGGGGGATTCTATTC; CDR3 protein: CASSNRGILF
V gene: TRBV7-2; J gene: TRBJ1-4; D gene: TRBD1; clone size: .; CDR3 DNA: TGTGCCAGCAGCAGCCATGGGACAGGGCGTCTGTTTTTT; CDR3 protein: CASSSHGTGRLFF
V gene: TRBV27; J gene: TRBJ2-7; D gene: TRBD2; clone size: .; CDR3 DNA: TGTGCCAGCAGTTCGCCTGGGACTAGCGGGAGATACGAGCAGTACTTC; CDR3 protein: CASSSPGTSGRYEQYF